This T cell receptor beta chain is from a study of vaccination and CD4 T cells after COVID-19. This CDR3 contains 15 residues. V trimming: 1 base; J trimming: 6 bases; junction bases outside the gene matches: 7. Germline V gene data show CDR1 as DFQATT and CDR2 as SNEGSKA (reference sequence). In regard to this clonotype: Its antigen is currently unknown.

Once obtained from cultured CD4+ T cells, the DNA was sequenced using the Oncomine TCR Beta short-read assay. MiXCR, run by TCRdb on the PCR reads, gives a single entry per CDR3 protein. The sample shows roughly 23,000 distinct CDR3 sequences, around two fifths of them seen only once. Time point here: late sampling 161 to 241 days after vaccination in a few convalescent patients. Stated treatment: approximately nine-day PBMC culture with coronavirus spike peptide pools or control peptides (ViraFEST assay). This receptor was taken from a human donor who had recovered from COVID-19. The rearrangement joins TRBV20-1 to TRBJ2-7, with TRBD1 matching 12 bases. This material consisted of CD4+ T cells from blood, cultured in vitro, taken about 7 months after SARS-CoV-2 vaccination. The CDR3: CSARGPGQGAIEQYF. The CDR3 DNA follows: TGCAGTGCTAGAGGCCCGGGACAGGGGGCAATCGAGCAGTACTTC.